The source of this TCR beta chain is a study of cytomegalovirus exposure and HLA in healthy donors. In regard to this clone: Its antigen is undetermined.

Trimming took 2 bases from V and 3 from J; bases not matched to a gene: 2. The length of the CDR3 is 15 residues. The germline gives CDR1 SGHKS, CDR2 YYEKEE (reference sequence). Overall study results and limits: When analyzed later, a missense DCLRE1C variant was found to be linked to TCR beta V- and J-gene trimming.

The PCR made use of 60 Vbeta and 13 Jbeta primers. Generated by immunoSEQ multiplex PCR, the TCRdb table keeps only in-frame clones and is missing some. The sample contains under 200,000 clones, about 77% of which appear only once. This receptor was identified in a man between 60 and 75 years old in good health and CMV-seronegative. The V and J genes are TRBV5-5 and TRBJ2-2, with TRBD1 identical over 9 bases. Sequencing used PBMCs. The CDR3 here is CASSLRTGDTGELFF. Here the CDR3 DNA reads TGTGCCAGCAGCTTAAGGACAGGGGACACCGGGGAGCTGTTTTTT.